These 15 T cell receptor beta chains came from one sample sequenced in a study of PD-L1 blockade in urothelial cancer. Time point indicated: peripheral blood 6 weeks after treatment start. Profiled with immunoSEQ multiplex PCR; TCRdb holds only in-frame clones, not every one. The sample lists over 40,000 clones, roughly 84% occurring once. The sequencing here drew on PBMCs, taken around atezolizumab (anti-PD-L1) treatment. The receptors stem from a man between 65 and 85 years old with urothelial cancer.

For the CDR3, the DNA is TGTGCCAGCAGCGCGGGGACTAGCGGAGGGAGCACCGGGGAGCTGTTTTTT. It yields the protein CASSAGTSGGSTGELFF. V is TRBV9 and J is TRBJ2-2; 11 nucleotides align to TRBD2. The junction had 8 bases not matched to a gene; V was cut back by 3 bases and J by 4 bases. This CDR3 is built from 17 residues. The germline V gene has CDR1 SGDLS and CDR2 YYNGEE.

This clone was detected a few times. The rearrangement joins TRBV5-1 to TRBJ1-2, with 7 bases lining up with TRBD1. The V segment lost 4 bases and the J segment 3 bases; nucleotides outside the gene matches: 6. CDR3 length equals 14 residues. CDR1 and CDR2 from the germline V gene are SGHRS and YFSETQ. In nucleotides, the CDR3 is TGCGCCAGCAGCCTGACAGGGATGGACTATGGCTACACCTTC. Its protein product is CASSLTGMDYGYTF.

V gene TRBV9 combines with J gene TRBJ1-1; 8 nucleotides match TRBD1. CDR1 SGDLS and CDR2 YYNGEE come from the germline V gene. The CDR3 covers 14 residues. The junction had 6 bases not matched to a gene; V was cut back by 2 bases and J by 6 bases. CDR3 in amino acids: CASSVGQGNSEAFF. The CDR3 DNA reads as TGTGCCAGCAGCGTCGGACAGGGTAACTCTGAAGCTTTCTTT.

This clone was seen a few times. The chain is built from TRBV19 and TRBJ2-1; no reliable D call. CDR1 is LNHDA, CDR2 SQIVND, per germline (reference sequence). The CDR3 has 13 amino acids. V shed 5 bases and J shed 5 bases, with 10 bases lying between them. This CDR3 reads CASSFGFNNEQFF. The CDR3 DNA is TGTGCCAGTAGTTTCGGGTTCAACAATGAGCAGTTCTTC.

This chain connects TRBV7-2 to TRBJ2-4; 10 bases agree with TRBD2. Looked up from germline, CDR1 is SGHTA and CDR2 is FQGNSA. V dropped 5 bases and J dropped 0; count of bases not matched to a gene: 10. The CDR3 length is 18 residues. The DNA of the CDR3 is TGTGCCAGCAGCGCCAGGACTAGCGGCTTCTTAGCCAAAAACATTCAGTACTTC. Translation: CASSARTSGFLAKNIQYF. Looking up the rest from reference TRBV7-2 and TRBJ2-4 gives the full variable domain: GAGVSQSPSNKVTEKGKDVELRCDPISGHTALYWYRQSLGQGLEFLIYFQGNSAPDKSGLPSDRFSAERTGGSVSTLTIQRTQQEDSAVYLCASSARTSGFLAKNIQYFGAGTRLSVL.

The CDR3 region has the DNA TGTGCCAGCAGCCCTCCCCCCGGGAGAGGGACTGAAGCTTTCTTT. Amino acid sequence: CASSPPPGRGTEAFF. The chain joins TRBV4-2 to TRBJ1-1; D ambiguous. This CDR3 has 15 residues. Per the germline V gene, CDR1 is LGHNA and CDR2 is YNFKEQ. Trimming removed 4 bases at V and 5 bases at J, with 17 bases between.

This clone was observed a handful of times. The chain is built from TRBV28 and TRBJ1-2, with D possibly being TRBD1 (5 bases). The CDR3 has 16 residues. Germline V gene lookup returns CDR1 MDHEN and CDR2 SYDVKM. Trimming shortened V by 3 bases and J by 3 bases, and 17 bases separated the two germline ends. DNA of the CDR3: TGTGCCAGCAGTTTTCGGTGGAGGGGCGGTGACTATGGCTACACCTTC. This translates into CASSFRWRGGDYGYTF.

The chain carries TRBV10-3 and TRBJ2-7; 14 bases fit TRBD2. The CDR3 extends over 16 amino acids. The ends lost 2 bases at V and 6 bases at J; junction bases unmatched: 6. The germline gives CDR1 ENHRY, CDR2 SYGVKD. CDR3 bases: TGTGCCATCAGTGAGCCGGGACTAGCGGGAGTAGGCGAGCAGTACTTC. This gives the protein CAISEPGLAGVGEQYF.

This clone was recorded only once. This chain connects TRBV15 to TRBJ1-2, with 7 nucleotides matching TRBD1. Germline CDR1 reads LNHNV; CDR2 reads YYDKDF (reference sequence). After removal of 0 bases from V and 4 bases from J, the junction contained 14 bases not matched to a gene. The CDR3 contains 18 residues. The CDR3 reads CATSRDRTGPQFIYGYTF. The CDR3 coding sequence is TGTGCCACCAGCAGAGACCGGACAGGTCCCCAATTCATCTATGGCTACACCTTC.

This clone is a singleton in its sample. The chain recombines TRBV29-1 with TRBJ2-7, with 12 nucleotides matching TRBD2. Trimming at V came to 4 bases and at J to 0 bases, leaving 19 bases not matched to a gene. This CDR3 has 20 amino acids. The germline V gene encodes CDR1 SQVTM and CDR2 ANQGSEA. The CDR3 bases are TGCAGCGTTGTGCGGTCTAGCGGGAGGGTACAGGTCGGCCGCTCCTACGAGCAGTACTTC. Its translation is CSVVRSSGRVQVGRSYEQYF.

The chain joins TRBV9 to TRBJ1-5; D not resolved. Deletions cut 0 bases from V and 3 bases from J, with 7 bases between. Per germline, CDR1 SGDLS and CDR2 YYNGEE. The CDR3 is 14 amino acids. Here the CDR3 DNA reads TGTGCCAGCAGCGTAGGAGACAACAATCAGCCCCAGCATTTT. Amino acid sequence: CASSVGDNNQPQHF. The full variable domain, rest sourced from reference TRBV9 and TRBJ1-5, is DSGVTQTPKHLITATGQRVTLRCSPRSGDLSVYWYQQSLDQGLQFLIQYYNGEERAKGNILERFSAQQFPDLHSELNLSSLELGDSALYFCASSVGDNNQPQHFGDGTRLSIL.

The chain has TRBV5-6 and TRBJ2-3, with 11 bases fitting TRBD2. Losses at the gene ends were 6 bases for V and 5 bases for J; bases not matched to a gene: 5. The germline V gene has CDR1 SGHDT and CDR2 YYEEEE. There are 14 residues in the CDR3. The CDR3 DNA follows: TGTGCCAGCAACTCACTAGCGGGAGAAGATACGCAGTATTTT. It codes for CASNSLAGEDTQYF.

This chain uses TRBV27 with TRBJ2-1; 9 bases fit TRBD2. This CDR3 contains 15 residues. The V gene's germline CDR1 is MNHEY and CDR2 SMNVEV (reference sequence). The ends lost 5 bases at V and 2 bases at J; junction bases unmatched: 4. In DNA form, the CDR3 reads TGTGCCAGCAGTCAGGCGGGAGGGCCCTACAATGAGCAGTTCTTC. Amino acid sequence: CASSQAGGPYNEQFF.

V usage is TRBV5-1 and J usage is TRBJ1-1; D might be TRBD1 (5 bases). CDR1 and CDR2 (germline): SGHRS, YFSETQ. Trimming pared 3 bases from V and 7 bases from J, leaving 16 bases between. The CDR3 runs to 14 residues. The CDR3, as DNA: TGCGCCAGCAGCTCCGGCGGGGCGGAGGGTGAAGCTTTCTTT. Encoded protein: CASSSGGAEGEAFF.

This clone came up a few times. This rearrangement joins TRBV6-1 to TRBJ2-2; 8 bases line up with TRBD2. V gave up 7 bases and J gave up 8 bases; unmatched junction bases: 9. CDR3 length: 14 residues. Germline-derived CDR1 and CDR2 are MNHNS and SASEGT. For the CDR3, the DNA is TGTGCCAGCAAGTTTACTAGCGGTTGGGGGGAGCTGTTTTTT. It translates to CASKFTSGWGELFF.